A single sample is the source of the 11 T cell receptor beta chains below, sequenced in a study of regulatory T cells in long-lasting Graves disease. The time point was: newly diagnosed GD, antithyroid drugs for less than 3 months. Preparation of the TCR library used RNA extracted from PBMCs. Building of the TCR beta libraries involved iRepertoire HTBI primers and Arm-PCR of CDR3 regions. TCRdb called the multiplex PCR reads again in MiXCR, with one record for every CDR3 protein. The sample shows 250,000 to 400,000 distinct CDR3 sequences, 15% to 20% of them seen only once. Material: peripheral blood mononuclear cells (PBMCs), obtained at new diagnosis, from a patient treated with antithyroid drugs. These TCRs come from a female donor with Graves disease.

Turning to this clonotype: This may stem from a read error, because a much larger clone lies one nucleotide away. The CDR3 DNA reads as TGTGCCAGCAGTGGATCGAGGGGCAGGGAGAGTGGGGAAGCCCCATACGAGCAGTACTTC. Encoded protein: CASSGSRGRESGEAPYEQYF. The chain employs TRBV28 and TRBJ2-7; D may be TRBD1 or TRBD2 (5 bases each). Trimming took off 5 bases at V and 4 bases at J, with 33 bases between the two ends. Germline V lookup: CDR1 MDHEN, CDR2 SYDVKM. This CDR3 has 20 residues.

This clonotype was seen at least ten times. The V and J genes are TRBV11-1 and TRBJ1-2; D is ambiguous. The germline V gene encodes CDR1 SGHAT and CDR2 FQDESV (reference sequence). The CDR3 extends over 15 amino acids. V was shortened by 4 bases and J by 5 bases, with 17 bases between the two germline ends. The CDR3 sequence is CASSSQSESIYGYTF. The CDR3 DNA is TGTGCCAGCAGCTCACAGAGCGAGTCAATATATGGCTACACCTTC.

Concerning this clonotype itself: A much bigger clone sits one base away, suggesting this may be a read error. The J gene is TRBJ1-3, the V gene TRBV3-1; perhaps TRBD1 as D (5 bases). Germline loops: CDR1 LGHDT, CDR2 YNNKEL (reference sequence). CDR3 size: 14 residues. The CDR3 region is CASSRGVSGNTVYF. CDR3 nucleotide sequence: TGTGCCAGCAGCCGGGGGGTCTCTGGAAACACCGTATATTTT.

The J gene is TRBJ2-1, the V gene TRBV7-9; D might be TRBD1 or TRBD2, each matching 5 bases. This CDR3 spans 16 amino acids. With 5 bases removed from V and 1 base from J, the gap between germline ends came to 15 bases. Germline assignment: CDR1 SEHNR and CDR2 FQNEAQ (reference sequence). In nucleotides, the CDR3 is TGTGCCAGCAGCCCCAGGGAGATGGGATCCTACAATGAGCAGTTCTTC. Its translation: CASSPREMGSYNEQFF.

This clonotype was counted ten times or more. The chain carries TRBV7-2 and TRBJ2-1; 7 bases line up with TRBD2. The CDR3 sequence is 16 residues long. From germline, CDR1 is SGHTA and CDR2 FQGNSA. Unmatched junction bases numbered 10, after V lost 5 bases and J lost 3 bases. The DNA of the CDR3 is TGTGCCAGCAGCCCCTGGACACTAGCGCTCTACAATGAGCAGTTCTTC. Its translation is CASSPWTLALYNEQFF.

Details on this clonotype: A read error is possible here, since a much larger clone lies one base away. The chain couples TRBV2 to TRBJ2-3; a possible D gene is TRBD2 (6 bases). V lost 8 bases and J 4 bases, leaving 13 bases between the germline ends. Germline CDR1 and CDR2: SNHLY and FYNNEI. This CDR3 region has 13 residues. CDR3 in DNA: TGTGCCAGCTGCGGACGGGGGTCAGATACGCAGTATTTT. Encoded protein: CASCGRGSDTQYF.

Details on this clonotype: Only one base separates this from a far larger clonotype, so it likely reflects a read error. J is TRBJ1-1 and V is TRBV6-4; 9 nucleotides match TRBD1. Germline V gives CDR1 MRHNA, CDR2 SNTAGT. The CDR3 totals 13 residues. The CDR3 is CASIDRGNTEALF. CDR3 DNA sequence: TGTGCCAGCATAGACAGGGGGAACACTGAAGCTCTCTTT.

This chain uses TRBV5-5 with TRBJ2-1; no clear D gene. V shed 3 bases and J shed 3 bases, with 16 bases lying between them. This CDR3 spans 16 amino acids. CDR1 is SGHKS, CDR2 YYEKEE, per germline (reference sequence). The CDR3 region is CASSSVKVGDYNEQFF. CDR3 DNA sequence: TGTGCCAGCAGCTCCGTAAAAGTCGGAGACTACAATGAGCAGTTCTTC.

Concerning this clonotype itself: A far more abundant clone sits one base away, making this likely a read error. The V and J genes are TRBV28 and TRBJ1-1, with D unclear. CDR3 length equals 13 residues. Germline V lookup: CDR1 MDHEN, CDR2 SYDVKM. Trimming pared 10 bases from V and 4 bases from J, leaving 16 bases between. This CDR3 is CANTKGDGTEAFF. The CDR3 region has the DNA TGTGCCAACACCAAGGGTGACGGCACTGAAGCTTTCTTT.

This clonotype has more than one count but fewer than ten. The V and J genes are TRBV20-1 and TRBJ2-7; D may be TRBD1 or TRBD2 (5 bases each). This CDR3 contains 12 residues. V lost 6 bases to trimming and J lost 5 bases, with 14 bases between them. CDR1 and CDR2 (germline): DFQATT, SNEGSKA (reference sequence). Here the CDR3 reads CSAPKRGDEQYF. The CDR3 DNA is TGCAGTGCCCCTAAGCGAGGGGACGAGCAGTACTTC.

This clonotype came up many times. The rearrangement uses TRBV28 and TRBJ2-7, with D perhaps assigned TRBD1 or TRBD2 (5 bases each). The CDR3 sequence is 17 residues long. Trimming took off 3 bases at V and 1 base at J, with 19 bases between the two ends. Germline V gene sequence: CDR1 MDHEN, CDR2 SYDVKM. The chain's CDR3 is CASSLPTGWQGSYEQYF. CDR3 in DNA: TGTGCCAGCAGTTTGCCCACGGGGTGGCAGGGTTCCTACGAGCAGTACTTC.